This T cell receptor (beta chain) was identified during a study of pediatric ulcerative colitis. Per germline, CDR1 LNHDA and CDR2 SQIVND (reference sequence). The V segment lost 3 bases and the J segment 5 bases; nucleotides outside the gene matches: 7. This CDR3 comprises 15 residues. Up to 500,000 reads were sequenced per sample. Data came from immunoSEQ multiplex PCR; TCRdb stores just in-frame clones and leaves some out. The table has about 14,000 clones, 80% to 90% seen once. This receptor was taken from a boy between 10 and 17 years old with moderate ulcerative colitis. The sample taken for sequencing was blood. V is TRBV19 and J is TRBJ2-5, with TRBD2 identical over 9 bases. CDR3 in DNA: TGTGCCAGTAGTATTCGGCTAGCGGGGTGGGAGACCCAGTACTTC. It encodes CASSIRLAGWETQYF.